Presented here are 3 T cell receptor beta chains from one specimen sequenced in a study of cytomegalovirus exposure and HLA in healthy donors. A multiplex PCR was run with 60 Vbeta primers and 13 Jbeta primers. The table came from immunoSEQ multiplex PCR; TCRdb's copy has only in-frame clones and leaves some out. There are 160,000 or so clones in the sample; roughly 80% occur only once, and 8.5% lies in the top ten. The sequenced sample consisted of PBMCs. Every receptor here comes from a male donor in good health and CMV-seropositive.

The J gene is TRBJ2-1, the V gene TRBV11-3, with a possible D match to TRBD2 (5 bases). V lost 2 bases and J lost 3, with 11 bases in between. The CDR3 runs 15 residues. From germline, CDR1 is SGHNT and CDR2 YENEEA. The CDR3 here is CASSLTRGSYNEQFF. DNA of the CDR3: TGTGCCAGCAGCTTAACCCGAGGGAGCTACAATGAGCAGTTCTTC.

The rearrangement links TRBV30 to TRBJ2-1; 11 bases line up with TRBD2. V shed 5 bases and J 9 bases; nucleotides not matched to a gene: 9. This CDR3 comprises 14 residues. CDR1 and CDR2 (germline): GTSNPN, SVGIG (reference sequence). CDR3 nucleotides: TGTGCCTGGTGTAGACTAGCGGGGCCAATTGAGCAGTTCTTC. Residues: CAWCRLAGPIEQFF. The full variable domain, completed using reference TRBV30 and TRBJ2-1, is SQTIHQWPATLVQPVGSPLSLECTVEGTSNPNLYWYRQAAGRGLQLLFYSVGIGQISSEVPQNLSASRPQDRQFILSSKKLLLSDSGFYLCAWCRLAGPIEQFFGPGTRLTVL.

CDR3 protein: CASSLGTGGQPQHF. The CDR3 DNA reads as TGTGCCAGCAGCCTCGGGACAGGGGGTCAGCCCCAGCATTTT. The chain combines TRBV5-5 with TRBJ1-5, with 11 bases that match TRBD1. The CDR3 totals 14 residues. Looked up from germline, CDR1 is SGHKS and CDR2 is YYEKEE (reference sequence). V gave up 4 bases and J gave up 6 bases; unmatched junction bases: 3.